Shown below are 20 T cell receptor beta chains from a single sample sequenced in a study of cytomegalovirus exposure and HLA in healthy donors. PCR employed 60 Vbeta and 13 Jbeta primers. Method: immunoSEQ multiplex PCR; TCRdb's copy keeps in-frame clones and lacks some. The data show approximately 210,000 clones, about four fifths seen once. The sample taken for sequencing was PBMCs. Receptors originate from a male donor in good health and CMV-seropositive.

This clone was counted a single time. This rearrangement joins TRBV5-1 to TRBJ1-4, with TRBD1 matching over 7 bases. Trimming cost V 4 bases and J 8 bases; bases outside gene matches: 8. CDR1 SGHRS and CDR2 YFSETQ come from the germline V gene. The CDR3 is 14 residues long. The CDR3 sequence: CASSPGTVGEKLFF. CDR3 in DNA: TGCGCCAGCAGCCCGGGGACAGTGGGGGAAAAACTGTTTTTT.

The chain couples TRBV28 to TRBJ1-4, with 8 positions matching TRBD1. In germline, CDR1 is MDHEN, CDR2 SYDVKM. This CDR3 is built from 17 residues. J was trimmed by 5 bases and V by 1 base; bases with no gene match: 9. The CDR3 reads CASSLSGGGRGNEKLFF. The DNA of the CDR3 is TGTGCCAGCAGTTTATCAGGGGGCGGCCGGGGAAATGAAAAACTGTTTTTT. The full variable domain, completed using reference TRBV28 and TRBJ1-4, is DVKVTQSSRYLVKRTGEKVFLECVQDMDHENMFWYRQDPGLGLRLIYFSYDVKMKEKGDIPEGYSVSREKKERFSLILESASTNQTSMYLCASSLSGGGRGNEKLFFGSGTQLSVL.

This chain connects TRBV5-4 to TRBJ2-5; possibly TRBD2 for D (6 bases). The DNA end is more similar to TRBJ2-7, so the J call may be wrong. Germline assignment: CDR1 SGHNT and CDR2 YYREEE (reference sequence). The CDR3 totals 14 residues. CDR3: CASSGGSHSYEQYF. The CDR3 bases are TGTGCCAGCAGCGGAGGGTCCCACAGTTACGAGCAGTACTTC.

This rearrangement joins TRBV9 to TRBJ2-7; 8 bases agree with TRBD1. J lost 5 bases, V lost 3 bases, and 13 bases had no gene match. Germline loops: CDR1 SGDLS, CDR2 YYNGEE. CDR3 length: 16 residues. The CDR3 region is CASSAYGQGSENEQYF. CDR3 bases: TGTGCCAGCAGCGCCTACGGACAGGGAAGTGAGAACGAGCAGTACTTC.

With regard to this clone: In the same sample, other DNA sequences code for this CDR3. V and J are TRBV5-4 and TRBJ2-1; 11 bases map to TRBD2. CDR3 size: 15 residues. The ends lost 0 bases at V and 10 bases at J; junction bases unmatched: 6. Per the germline V gene, CDR1 is SGHNT and CDR2 is YYREEE (reference sequence). CDR3 bases: TGTGCCAGCAGCTTGGATAGCGGGAGGGCCCTGGAGCAGTTCTTC. This codes for CASSLDSGRALEQFF. The entire variable domain, with the rest obtained from reference TRBV5-4 and TRBJ2-1, is as follows: ETGVTQSPTHLIKTRGQQVTLRCSSQSGHNTVSWYQQALGQGPQFIFQYYREEENGRGNFPPRFSGLQFPNYSSELNVNALELDDSALYLCASSLDSGRALEQFFGPGTRLTVL.

This chain joins TRBV7-8 and TRBJ1-3; D is possibly TRBD1 (6 bases). Per the germline V gene, CDR1 is SGHVS and CDR2 is FQNEAQ. CDR3 length: 15 residues. The ends were cut back, 2 bases at V and 4 bases at J, with 12 bases in the middle. The CDR3 loop is CASSLYRVGGNTIYF. The CDR3, as DNA: TGTGCCAGCAGCTTATACAGGGTCGGCGGAAACACCATATATTTT.

This clone was seen only once. J is TRBJ2-3 and V is TRBV9; 12 bases line up with TRBD2. Trimming took 0 bases from V and 7 from J; bases not matched to a gene: 3. The CDR3 totals 15 residues. The germline gives CDR1 SGDLS, CDR2 YYNGEE. CDR3 sequence reads: CASSVASGGAYTQYF. CDR3 sequence (DNA): TGTGCCAGCAGCGTAGCTAGCGGGGGGGCTTATACGCAGTATTTT.

This clone showed up just once. The chain recombines TRBV5-8 with TRBJ1-1; D perhaps matches TRBD1 (5 bases). Germline values: CDR1 SGHTS, CDR2 YDEGEE. This CDR3 spans 13 amino acids. Trimming stripped 1 base from V and 6 bases from J, with 10 bases between. As DNA, the CDR3 is TGTGCCAGCAGCTTGTCCTGGGGGGCTGAAGCTTTCTTT. Translated, it gives CASSLSWGAEAFF.

This chain connects TRBV15 to TRBJ2-7, with 8 bases identical to TRBD1. CDR3 size: 15 residues. Looked up from germline, CDR1 is LNHNV and CDR2 is YYDKDF (reference sequence). The ends lost 2 bases at V and 6 bases at J; junction bases unmatched: 9. This CDR3 reads CATSRSQGALGEQYF. For the CDR3, the DNA is TGTGCCACCAGCAGATCCCAGGGGGCACTGGGCGAGCAGTACTTC.

DNA for the CDR3: TGTGCCAGCAGCTTGACACCGACAGGCGCAAGCTATGGCTACACCTTC. The encoded protein is CASSLTPTGASYGYTF. The chain employs TRBV5-5 and TRBJ1-2; possible D gene TRBD1, 6 bases. Germline lookup yields CDR1 SGHKS and CDR2 YYEKEE (reference sequence). V dropped 1 base and J dropped 4 bases, with 17 bases sitting between them. The CDR3 has 16 amino acids.

J is TRBJ2-3 and V is TRBV28, with D perhaps matching TRBD2 (6 bases). This CDR3 spans 16 amino acids. The V and J ends lost 5 bases and 3 bases respectively, with 18 bases between them. Germline V CDR1 and CDR2: MDHEN, SYDVKM. The CDR3 loop is CASSARLGLPTDTQYF. Here the CDR3 DNA reads TGTGCCAGCAGTGCCCGACTAGGACTACCAACAGATACGCAGTATTTT.

The rearrangement uses TRBV19 and TRBJ2-3, with TRBD2 matching over 9 bases. The V gene's germline CDR1 is LNHDA and CDR2 SQIVND (reference sequence). The CDR3 spans 17 residues. V dropped 0 bases and J dropped 6; count of bases not matched to a gene: 10. As DNA, the CDR3 is TGTGCCAGTAGTATAGAGCGGGTAGCGGGAGTATCGGATACGCAGTATTTT. This codes for CASSIERVAGVSDTQYF.

Only a few counts were recorded for this clone. V is TRBV6-4 and J is TRBJ2-7, with D perhaps matching TRBD2 (6 bases). Trimming stripped 6 bases from V and 7 bases from J, with 16 bases between. CDR3 length equals 13 residues. Germline CDR1 MRHNA, CDR2 SNTAGT. The CDR3 coding sequence is TGTGCCAGCAGCCGGGACTCCCTAGGGGAGCAGTACTTC. Translated: CASSRDSLGEQYF.

Here the CDR3 reads CASSLFGDSLGTYEQYF. As DNA, the CDR3 is TGTGCCAGCAGCTTGTTCGGGGACAGTCTCGGTACCTACGAGCAGTACTTC. The chain employs TRBV13 and TRBJ2-7; the match to TRBD1 covers 7 bases. The ends lost 3 bases at V and 2 bases at J; junction bases unmatched: 13. The CDR3 is 17 residues long. From germline, CDR1 is PRHDT and CDR2 FYEKMQ (reference sequence).

This rearrangement joins TRBV5-1 to TRBJ1-5; D gene uncertain. The CDR3 covers 14 residues. The V and J ends lost 3 bases and 5 bases respectively, with 12 bases between them. CDR1 and CDR2 from the germline V gene are SGHRS and YFSETQ. For the CDR3, the DNA is TGCGCCAGCAGCTCTGACGGGGAGTATCAGCCCCAGCATTTT. Residues: CASSSDGEYQPQHF. Drawing the rest from reference TRBV5-1 and TRBJ1-5, the complete variable domain is KAGVTQTPRYLIKTRGQQVTLSCSPISGHRSVSWYQQTPGQGLQFLFEYFSETQRNKGNFPGRFSGRQFSNSRSEMNVSTLELGDSALYLCASSSDGEYQPQHFGDGTRLSIL.

The CDR3 region is CAIKKELRGTEAFF. CDR3 sequence (DNA): TGTGCCATCAAAAAGGAGCTCAGGGGGACTGAAGCTTTCTTT. The V call is TRBV10-3, the J call TRBJ1-1; 7 bases map to TRBD1. Trimming at V came to 7 bases and at J to 5 bases, leaving 10 bases not matched to a gene. CDR3 length equals 14 residues. The V gene's germline CDR1 is ENHRY and CDR2 SYGVKD.

V is TRBV28 and J is TRBJ2-7; tentative D call: TRBD1 (5 bases). Germline V gene data show CDR1 as MDHEN and CDR2 as SYDVKM. The germline V and J ends were trimmed by 6 bases and 2 bases, with 14 bases remaining between them. This CDR3 has 14 amino acids. CDR3 sequence: CASSMDIGPYEQYF. CDR3 DNA sequence: TGTGCCAGCAGCATGGACATTGGGCCCTACGAGCAGTACTTC.

The V and J genes are TRBV27 and TRBJ2-4, with D possibly TRBD1 on 5 matching bases. The CDR3 spans 14 residues. From germline, CDR1 is MNHEY and CDR2 SMNVEV (reference sequence). Trimming took 2 bases from V and 7 from J, leaving 12 bases between them. The CDR3 DNA sequence: TGTGCCAGCAGTTTAGAAGGCAGGGCGAACATTCAGTACTTC. The encoded protein is CASSLEGRANIQYF.

V gene TRBV7-6 combines with J gene TRBJ2-1; tentatively, D is TRBD2 (5 bases). Per the germline V gene, CDR1 is SGHVS and CDR2 is FNYEAQ. There are 16 residues in the CDR3. The V and J ends lost 5 bases and 5 bases respectively, with 19 bases between them. The DNA of the CDR3 is TGTGCCAGCAGCGGACGGGAAGGCCCGGCGAACAATGAGCAGTTCTTC. Translated: CASSGREGPANNEQFF.

This chain connects TRBV5-1 to TRBJ1-5, with D possibly TRBD1 on 5 matching bases. V was trimmed by 0 bases and J by 4 bases, leaving 11 bases between them. CDR1 and CDR2 from the germline V gene are SGHRS and YFSETQ. The CDR3 spans 15 residues. CDR3 in DNA: TGCGCCAGCAGCTTGGAAGGGGATAGGAATCAGCCCCAGCATTTT. It is translated as CASSLEGDRNQPQHF.